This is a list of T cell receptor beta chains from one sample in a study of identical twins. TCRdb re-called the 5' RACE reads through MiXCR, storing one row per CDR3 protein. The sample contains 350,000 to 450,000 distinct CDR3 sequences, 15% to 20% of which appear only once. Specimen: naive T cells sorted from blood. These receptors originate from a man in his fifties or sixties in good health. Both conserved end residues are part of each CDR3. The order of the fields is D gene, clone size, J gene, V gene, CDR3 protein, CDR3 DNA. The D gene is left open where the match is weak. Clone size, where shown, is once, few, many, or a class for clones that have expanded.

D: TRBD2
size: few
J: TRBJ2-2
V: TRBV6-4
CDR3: CASSDSGKNTGELFF
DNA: TGTGCCAGCAGTGACAGCGGGAAGAACACCGGGGAGCTGTTTTTT

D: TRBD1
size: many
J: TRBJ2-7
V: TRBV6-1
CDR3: CASSAGTASYEQYF
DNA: TGTGCCAGCAGCGCCGGGACAGCCTCCTACGAGCAGTACTTC

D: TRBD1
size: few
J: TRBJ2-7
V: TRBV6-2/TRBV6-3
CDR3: CASSYSPGQGDSEQYF
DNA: TGTGCCAGCAGTTACTCGCCGGGACAGGGAGACTCCGAGCAGTACTTC

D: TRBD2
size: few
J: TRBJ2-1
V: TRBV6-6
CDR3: CASSYDYREVLF
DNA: TGTGCCAGCAGTTACGACTATCGGGAGGTCCTCTTC

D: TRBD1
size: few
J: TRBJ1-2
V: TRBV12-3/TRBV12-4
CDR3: CASSTGQGQYGYTF
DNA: TGTGCCAGCAGTACTGGACAGGGCCAATATGGCTACACCTTC

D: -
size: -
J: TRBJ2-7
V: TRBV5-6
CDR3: CASSSPTLYEQYF
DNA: TGTGCCAGCAGTTCTCCAACCTTATACGAGCAGTACTTC

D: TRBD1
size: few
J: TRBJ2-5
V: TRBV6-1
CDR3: CASSWTGGQETQYF
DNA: TGTGCCAGCAGCTGGACAGGGGGCCAAGAGACCCAGTACTTC

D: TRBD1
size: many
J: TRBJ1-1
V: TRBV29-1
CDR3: CSALQGAPEAFF
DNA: TGCAGCGCACTACAGGGGGCACCTGAAGCTTTCTTT

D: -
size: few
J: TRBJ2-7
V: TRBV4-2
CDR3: CASSQAGMSYEQYF
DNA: TGTGCCAGCAGCCAGGCCGGGATGTCCTACGAGCAGTACTTC

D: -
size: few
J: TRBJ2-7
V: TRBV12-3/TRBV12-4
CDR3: CARQYEQYF
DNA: TGTGCCAGGCAATACGAGCAGTACTTC

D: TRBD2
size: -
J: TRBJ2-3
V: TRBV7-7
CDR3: CASSPDRFSTSGRPDTQYF
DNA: TGTGCCAGCAGCCCAGACAGGTTCTCTACTAGCGGGAGACCAGATACGCAGTATTTT

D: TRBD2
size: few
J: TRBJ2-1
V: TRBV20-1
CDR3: CSAQTSGYYNEQFF
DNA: TGCAGTGCTCAGACTAGCGGATATTACAATGAGCAGTTCTTC

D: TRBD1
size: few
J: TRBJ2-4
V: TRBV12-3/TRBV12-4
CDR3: CASSANRGKGIQYF
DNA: TGTGCCAGCAGTGCCAACAGGGGCAAGGGCATTCAGTACTTC

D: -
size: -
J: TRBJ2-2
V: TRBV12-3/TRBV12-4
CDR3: CASSLHREVGTGELFF
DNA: TGTGCCAGCAGTTTACACAGGGAAGTGGGCACCGGGGAGCTGTTTTTT

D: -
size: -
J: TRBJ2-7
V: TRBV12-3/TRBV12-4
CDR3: CASRPTRRVGEQYF
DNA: TGTGCCAGCAGACCCACGCGGAGGGTCGGCGAGCAGTACTTC

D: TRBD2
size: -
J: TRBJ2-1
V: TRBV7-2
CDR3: CASRPPSGGYNEQFF
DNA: TGTGCCAGCAGACCCCCTAGCGGGGGTTACAATGAGCAGTTCTTC

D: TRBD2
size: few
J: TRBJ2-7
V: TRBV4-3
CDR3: CASSQAYLAGAYEQYF
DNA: TGCGCCAGCAGCCAAGCGTATCTAGCGGGAGCCTACGAGCAGTACTTC

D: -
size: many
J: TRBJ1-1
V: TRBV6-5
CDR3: CASRLQGYAEAFF
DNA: TGTGCCAGCAGATTACAGGGATACGCTGAAGCTTTCTTT

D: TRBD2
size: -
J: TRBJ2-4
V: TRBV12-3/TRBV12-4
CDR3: CASSSTSGRAGNIQYF
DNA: TGTGCCAGCAGTTCGACTAGCGGGAGGGCCGGGAACATTCAGTACTTC

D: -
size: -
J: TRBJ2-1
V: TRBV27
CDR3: CASSIRVAYNEQFF
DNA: TGTGCCAGCAGTATCCGGGTTGCCTACAATGAGCAGTTCTTC

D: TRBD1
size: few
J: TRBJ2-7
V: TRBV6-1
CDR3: CASRDRWYEQYF
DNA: TGTGCCAGCAGGGACAGGTGGTACGAGCAGTACTTC

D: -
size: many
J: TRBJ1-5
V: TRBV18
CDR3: CASSAAGVYNNQPQHF
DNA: TGTGCCAGCTCAGCCGCCGGGGTCTATAACAATCAGCCCCAGCATTTT

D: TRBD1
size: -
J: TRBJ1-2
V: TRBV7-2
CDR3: CASRPTGGVGYTF
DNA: TGTGCCAGCAGACCGACAGGGGGCGTTGGCTACACCTTC

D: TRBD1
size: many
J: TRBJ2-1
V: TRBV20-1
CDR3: CSARPPGQGLGHEQFF
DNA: TGCAGTGCTAGACCCCCGGGACAGGGTCTAGGACATGAGCAGTTCTTC

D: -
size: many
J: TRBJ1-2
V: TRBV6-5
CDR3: CASSYSGGVNYGYTF
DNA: TGTGCCAGCAGTTACTCCGGGGGCGTAAATTATGGCTACACCTTC

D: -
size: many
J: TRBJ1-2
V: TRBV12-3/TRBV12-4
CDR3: CASSFGQGADYGYTF
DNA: TGTGCCAGCAGTTTCGGGCAGGGAGCCGACTATGGCTACACCTTC

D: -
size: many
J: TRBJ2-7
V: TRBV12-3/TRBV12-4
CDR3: CASSFMQGYEQYF
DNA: TGTGCCAGCAGTTTTATGCAGGGCTACGAGCAGTACTTC

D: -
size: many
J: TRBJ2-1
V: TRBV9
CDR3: CASSVGPNEQFF
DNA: TGTGCCAGCAGCGTAGGCCCCAATGAGCAGTTCTTC

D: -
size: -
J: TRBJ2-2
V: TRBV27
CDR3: CASRDGGGSGELFF
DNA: TGTGCCAGCAGAGACGGAGGGGGCTCCGGGGAGCTGTTTTTT

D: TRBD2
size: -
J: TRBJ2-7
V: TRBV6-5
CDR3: CASSYSASGSSYEQYF
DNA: TGTGCCAGCAGTTACTCGGCTAGCGGTAGCTCCTACGAGCAGTACTTC

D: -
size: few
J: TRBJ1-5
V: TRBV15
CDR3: CATSSGVQPQHF
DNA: TGTGCCACCAGCAGCGGGGTTCAGCCCCAGCATTTT

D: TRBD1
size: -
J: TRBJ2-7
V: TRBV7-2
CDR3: CASSYRGGYSYEQYF
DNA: TGTGCCAGCAGCTACCGAGGGGGCTACTCCTACGAGCAGTACTTC

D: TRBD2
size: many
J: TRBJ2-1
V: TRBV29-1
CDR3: CSELTGGDNEQFF
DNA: TGCAGCGAGTTAACGGGGGGGGATAATGAGCAGTTCTTC

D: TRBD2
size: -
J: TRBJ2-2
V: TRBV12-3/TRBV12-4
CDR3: CASRPPGLAGGGSLAGELFF
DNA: TGTGCCAGCAGACCTCCGGGACTAGCGGGGGGTGGAAGTCTGGCCGGGGAGCTGTTTTTT

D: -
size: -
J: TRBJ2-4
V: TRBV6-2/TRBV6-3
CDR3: CACAHSGRGSQNIQYF
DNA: TGTGCCTGCGCCCACTCCGGGCGCGGGTCCCAAAACATTCAGTACTTC

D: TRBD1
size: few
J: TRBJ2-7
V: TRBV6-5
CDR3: CASSYRTGYEQYF
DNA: TGTGCCAGCAGTTATCGGACAGGGTACGAGCAGTACTTC

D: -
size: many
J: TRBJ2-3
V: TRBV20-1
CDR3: CSAATLAEYTDTQYF
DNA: TGCAGTGCTGCCACCTTAGCGGAGTACACAGATACGCAGTATTTT

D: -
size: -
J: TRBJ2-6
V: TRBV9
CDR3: CASSVDLFGANVLTF
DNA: TGTGCCAGCAGCGTAGACCTATTCGGGGCCAACGTCCTGACTTTC

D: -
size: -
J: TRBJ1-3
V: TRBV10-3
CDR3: CAISSTQGSGNTIYF
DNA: TGTGCCATCAGCTCTACTCAGGGCTCTGGAAACACCATATATTTT

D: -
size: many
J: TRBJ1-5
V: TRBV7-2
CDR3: CASSLLNQPQHF
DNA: TGTGCCAGCAGCTTACTAAATCAGCCCCAGCATTTT

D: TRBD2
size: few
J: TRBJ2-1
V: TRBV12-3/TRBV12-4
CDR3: CASSSRVWASGTYNEQFF
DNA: TGTGCCAGCAGTTCCCGCGTTTGGGCTAGCGGGACCTACAATGAGCAGTTCTTC

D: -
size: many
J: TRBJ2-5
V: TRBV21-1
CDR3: CASSKAIGQREETQYF
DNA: TGTGCCAGCAGCAAAGCAATCGGACAGCGGGAAGAGACCCAGTACTTC

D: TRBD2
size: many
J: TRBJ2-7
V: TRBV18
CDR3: CASSPQLAGAVHEQYF
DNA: TGTGCCAGCTCACCACAACTAGCGGGAGCCGTCCACGAGCAGTACTTC

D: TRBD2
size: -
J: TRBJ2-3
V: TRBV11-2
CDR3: CASSLAASGGGYTQYF
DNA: TGTGCCAGCAGCTTAGCTGCTAGCGGGGGGGGGTACACGCAGTATTTT

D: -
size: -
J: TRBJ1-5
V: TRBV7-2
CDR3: CASSLGLEEGPQHF
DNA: TGTGCCAGCAGCTTAGGTTTAGAGGAGGGCCCCCAGCATTTT

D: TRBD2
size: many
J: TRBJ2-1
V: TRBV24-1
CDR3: CATSDWDYLFF
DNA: TGTGCCACCAGTGATTGGGACTACCTGTTCTTC

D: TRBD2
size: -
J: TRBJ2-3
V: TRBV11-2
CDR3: CASSFTAGSSDTQYF
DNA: TGTGCCAGCAGCTTTACAGCGGGAAGCTCAGATACGCAGTATTTT

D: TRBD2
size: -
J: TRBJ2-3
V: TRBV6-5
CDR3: CASSYDLGLAGATDTQYF
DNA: TGTGCCAGCAGTTACGACCTTGGACTAGCGGGGGCCACAGATACGCAGTATTTT

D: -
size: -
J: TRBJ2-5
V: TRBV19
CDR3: CASSIRGPETQYF
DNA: TGTGCCAGTAGTATTCGGGGTCCAGAGACCCAGTACTTC

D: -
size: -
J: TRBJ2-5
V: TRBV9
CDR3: CASSPDGKETQYF
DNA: TGTGCCAGCAGCCCGGACGGAAAAGAGACCCAGTACTTC